These T cell receptor beta chains were read from a single sample in a study of T-cell memory formation after mild COVID-19. TCRdb re-called the 5' RACE reads through MiXCR, storing one row per CDR3 protein. The table includes about 400,000 distinct CDR3 sequences, less than 25% detected once. Sequencing was carried out using PBMCs or a T cell subset sorted from them (not recorded which). The receptors were sampled from an adult woman who had mild COVID-19 (a few samples of this study predate the infection). Cell type and time point are not known. The CDR3 runs from the conserved cysteine through the conserved F or W. D genes are given only for firm matches. Only some rows state a clone size, as once, few, many or a class for expanded clones.

d_call	clone_size	v_call	j_call	cdr3_aa	cdr3_nt
.	few	TRBV5-5	TRBJ1-1	CASRPRGPETEAFF	TGTGCCAGCAGGCCCAGGGGACCAGAAACTGAAGCTTTCTTT
TRBD1	few	TRBV6-6	TRBJ1-2	CASSYGGSIRGNYGYTF	TGTGCCAGCAGTTACGGGGGGTCGATCAGGGGGAACTATGGCTACACCTTC
.	.	TRBV7-9	TRBJ2-1	CASSLARGPNNEQFF	TGTGCCAGCAGCTTAGCGCGGGGGCCCAACAATGAGCAGTTCTTC
TRBD1	.	TRBV4-3	TRBJ1-2	CASSQADRDNYGYTF	TGCGCCAGCAGCCAAGCGGACAGGGATAACTATGGCTACACCTTC
TRBD2	few	TRBV9	TRBJ2-1	CASSAGLAVPGNEQFF	TGTGCCAGCAGCGCGGGACTAGCGGTCCCTGGGAATGAGCAGTTCTTC
.	few	TRBV27	TRBJ2-7	CASSSITGMGYYEQYF	TGTGCCAGCAGCTCTATCACAGGGATGGGTTACTACGAGCAGTACTTC
TRBD1	.	TRBV6-5	TRBJ1-2	CASSHRQGATHGYTF	TGTGCCAGCAGTCATCGACAGGGGGCAACCCATGGCTACACCTTC
TRBD1	.	TRBV7-9	TRBJ2-7	CASSQHGQATYEQYF	TGTGCCAGCAGTCAACACGGACAGGCCACCTACGAGCAGTACTTC
.	.	TRBV20-1	TRBJ1-5	CSAAPGSNQPQHF	TGCAGTGCTGCCCCGGGGAGCAATCAGCCCCAGCATTTT
TRBD1	.	TRBV27	TRBJ2-7	CASSSGTGGRYEQYF	TGTGCCAGCAGTTCCGGGACAGGGGGCCGGTACGAGCAGTACTTC
.	once	TRBV7-9	TRBJ1-4	CASSVDSDEGKLFF	TGTGCCAGCAGCGTGGACTCCGACGAGGGAAAACTGTTTTTT
.	.	TRBV7-3	TRBJ2-2	CASSWDAANTGELFF	TGTGCCAGCAGCTGGGACGCCGCGAACACCGGGGAGCTGTTTTTT
.	few	TRBV9	TRBJ2-1	CASSVSGTLRANEQFF	TGTGCCAGCAGCGTTTCTGGGACGCTCCGAGCCAATGAGCAGTTCTTC
.	few	TRBV12-3/TRBV12-4	TRBJ1-1	CASSYTGTVGTEAFF	TGTGCCAGCAGCTACACCGGGACTGTGGGCACTGAAGCTTTCTTT
.	few	TRBV6-4	TRBJ2-3	CASSDSDAGSTDTQYF	TGTGCCAGCAGTGACTCTGATGCGGGGAGCACAGATACGCAGTATTTT
TRBD2	.	TRBV7-2	TRBJ2-7	CASSSGGGRGYEQYF	TGTGCCAGCAGCTCGGGGGGAGGTCGGGGCTACGAGCAGTACTTC
.	few	TRBV29-1	TRBJ2-3	CSVPRGSTQYF	TGCAGCGTTCCAAGAGGGTCGACGCAGTATTTT